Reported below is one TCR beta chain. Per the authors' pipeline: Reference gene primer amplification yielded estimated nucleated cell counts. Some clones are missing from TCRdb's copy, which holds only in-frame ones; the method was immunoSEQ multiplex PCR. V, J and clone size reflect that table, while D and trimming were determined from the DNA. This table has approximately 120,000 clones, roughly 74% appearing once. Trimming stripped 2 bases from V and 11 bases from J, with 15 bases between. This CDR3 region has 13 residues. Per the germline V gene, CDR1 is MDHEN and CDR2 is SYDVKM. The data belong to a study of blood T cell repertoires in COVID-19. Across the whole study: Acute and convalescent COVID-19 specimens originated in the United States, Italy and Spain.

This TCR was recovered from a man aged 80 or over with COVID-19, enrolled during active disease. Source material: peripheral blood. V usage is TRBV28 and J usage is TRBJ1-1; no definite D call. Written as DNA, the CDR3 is TGTGCCAGCAGTTTACTGACTCAAATTGCGGCTTTCTTT. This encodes CASSLLTQIAAFF. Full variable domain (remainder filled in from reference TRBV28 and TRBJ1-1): DVKVTQSSRYLVKRTGEKVFLECVQDMDHENMFWYRQDPGLGLRLIYFSYDVKMKEKGDIPEGYSVSREKKERFSLILESASTNQTSMYLCASSLLTQIAAFFGQGTRLTVV.